These 13 T cell receptor beta chains share one sample of origin, sequenced in a study of T cell repertoires in cytomegalovirus infection. Their recognized antigens are unknown. In TCRdb, the reads were re-called with MiXCR into one record per CDR3 protein. This table holds 600,000 to 700,000 distinct CDR3 sequences, roughly 33% found once. Sequencing used cultured PBMCs, obtained from culture after CMV antigen stimulation. All receptors derive from a human donor in good health (CMV status not recorded). Some clones in this sample may be carry-over from other donors' samples.

This clonotype was counted many times. This rearrangement joins TRBV7-6 to TRBJ1-1; D may be TRBD1 (6 bases). The CDR3 length is 18 residues. From germline, CDR1 is SGHVS and CDR2 FNYEAQ. V lost 1 base and J 2 bases, leaving 20 bases between the germline ends. As DNA, the CDR3 is TGTGCCAGCAGCTTAGAGAGTGAACTGAGGGGGACAAACACTGAAGCTTTCTTT. Residues: CASSLESELRGTNTEAFF.

The J gene is TRBJ2-7, the V gene TRBV27, with D possibly TRBD1 on 6 matching bases. The CDR3 has 16 amino acids. V lost 0 bases and J lost 3, with 15 bases in between. In germline, CDR1 is MNHEY, CDR2 SMNVEV (reference sequence). The CDR3 reads CASSLSTMTGDYEQYF. The CDR3 DNA sequence: TGTGCCAGCAGTTTATCGACTATGACAGGTGACTACGAGCAGTACTTC.

The chain uses TRBV7-2 and TRBJ2-7; possibly TRBD2 for D (6 bases). The CDR3 covers 14 residues. Between the trimmed V and J ends, which lost 1 base and 3 bases, there was a span of 10 bases. Germline CDR1 SGHTA, CDR2 FQGNSA. CDR3 sequence (DNA): TGTGCCAGCAGCTTAGGCTATAGCGGCTACGAGCAGTACTTC. Protein sequence: CASSLGYSGYEQYF. The full variable domain, completed using reference TRBV7-2 and TRBJ2-7, is GAGVSQSPSNKVTEKGKDVELRCDPISGHTALYWYRQSLGQGLEFLIYFQGNSAPDKSGLPSDRFSAERTGGSVSTLTIQRTQQEDSAVYLCASSLGYSGYEQYFGPGTRLTVT.

This chain uses TRBV6-1 with TRBJ2-7, with 8 bases fitting TRBD1. The CDR3 covers 15 residues. Germline V gives CDR1 MNHNS, CDR2 SASEGT. V lost 5 bases, J lost 6 bases, and 12 bases stayed unmatched. The CDR3 DNA reads TGTGCCAGCAGTCCCGGGGGACAGGAGGCTACCGAGCAGTACTTC. Translating gives CASSPGGQEATEQYF.

The table lists this clonotype with a few counts. This chain connects TRBV4-1 to TRBJ2-3; possible D gene TRBD2, 6 bases. Germline assignment: CDR1 MGHRA and CDR2 YSYEKL. The CDR3 contains 13 residues. V shed 0 bases and J shed 9 bases, with 10 bases lying between them. The CDR3 loop is CASSQEGLATQYF. The CDR3 bases are TGCGCCAGCAGCCAAGAAGGGCTAGCGACGCAGTATTTT.

The chain couples TRBV18 to TRBJ2-5, with D unresolved. The germline gives CDR1 KGHSH, CDR2 LQKENI. This CDR3 is 14 amino acids long. The V gene lost 0 bases and the J gene lost 3 bases, with 8 bases spanning the gap. CDR3 DNA sequence: TGTGCCAGCTCACCACCGATGACAAAAGAGACCCAGTACTTC. Amino acids: CASSPPMTKETQYF.

The chain links TRBV5-1 to TRBJ1-1, with D possibly matching TRBD1 (6 bases). This CDR3 has 14 amino acids. The germline V and J ends were trimmed by 4 bases and 1 base, with 11 bases remaining between them. Germline lookup yields CDR1 SGHRS and CDR2 YFSETQ. The CDR3 spells CASSVEGQNTEAFF. DNA for the CDR3: TGCGCCAGCAGCGTGGAGGGACAGAACACTGAAGCTTTCTTT.

In its sample, this clonotype was seen many times. V usage is TRBV7-2 and J usage is TRBJ2-7; D tentatively reads TRBD1 or TRBD2 (5 bases each). V lost 8 bases, J lost 2 bases, and 13 bases lay in between. Germline V CDR1 and CDR2: SGHTA, FQGNSA. The CDR3 consists of 13 residues. Here the CDR3 reads CASGSGRTYEQYF. In DNA form, the CDR3 reads TGTGCCAGCGGGTCGGGACGTACCTACGAGCAGTACTTC.

This clonotype was detected many times. The V and J genes are TRBV7-2 and TRBJ2-2; TRBD2 matches 12 bases. The CDR3 length is 15 residues. V was pared by 4 bases and J by 4 bases, with 1 base of the junction left unmatched. CDR1 and CDR2 (germline): SGHTA, FQGNSA. The CDR3 nucleotides are TGTGCCAGCAGCTCTAGCGGGGGGGCCACCGGGGAGCTGTTTTTT. It translates to CASSSSGGATGELFF.

The chain links TRBV29-1 to TRBJ2-1; a weak D match, TRBD2 (6 bases). This CDR3 is built from 12 residues. Per germline, CDR1 SQVTM and CDR2 ANQGSEA. Between the trimmed V and J ends, which lost 7 bases and 4 bases, there was a span of 11 bases. The CDR3 here is CSAGAGYNEQFF. In nucleotides, the CDR3 is TGCAGCGCTGGGGCGGGGTACAATGAGCAGTTCTTC.

The V gene is TRBV7-2, the J gene TRBJ2-3; 13 positions match TRBD2. The CDR3 extends over 13 amino acids. V was pared by 5 bases and J by 14 bases, with 7 bases of the junction left unmatched. Germline CDR1 reads SGHTA; CDR2 reads FQGNSA. CDR3 protein: CASSPTSGRPRYF. The CDR3, as DNA: TGTGCCAGCAGCCCGACTAGCGGGAGGCCGCGGTATTTT.

In the case of this clonotype: A read error is possible here, since a much larger clone lies one base away. The rearrangement joins TRBV7-6 to TRBJ2-6, with D unresolved. The length of the CDR3 is 13 residues. V shed 3 bases and J shed 3 bases, with 3 bases lying between them. The germline V gene encodes CDR1 SGHVS and CDR2 FNYEAQ. The CDR3 DNA is TGTGCCAGCAGCTTCGGTGGGGCCAACGTCCTGACTTTC. Its protein is CASSFGGANVLTF. Complete variable domain (other parts from reference TRBV7-6 and TRBJ2-6): GAGVSQSPRYKVTKRGQDVALRCDPISGHVSLYWYRQALGQGPEFLTYFNYEAQQDKSGLPNDRFSAERPEGSISTLTIQRTEQRDSAMYRCASSFGGANVLTFGAGSRLTVL.

This clonotype was detected many times. The rearrangement links TRBV7-6 to TRBJ2-7, with 9 bases fitting TRBD2. The CDR3 is 19 residues long. The germline gives CDR1 SGHVS, CDR2 FNYEAQ. The ends lost 1 base at V and 4 bases at J; junction bases unmatched: 17. The CDR3, as DNA: TGTGCCAGCAGCTTAGAGGATACAGCGGGGGGACTCGGGTCATACGAGCAGTACTTC. Its translation is CASSLEDTAGGLGSYEQYF.